This T cell receptor beta chain was sequenced for a study of blood T cells in healthy people across ages. This clonotype was recorded a few times. Deletions cut 11 bases from V and 1 base from J, with 14 bases between. Germline CDR1 is ENHRY and CDR2 is SYGVKD. The CDR3 is 13 residues long. Using a J-beta primer mix together with a sample-barcoded 5' primer, a second PCR was run for roughly 6 to 11 cycles. TCRdb passed the 5' RACE reads through MiXCR, listing each CDR3 protein once. The sample records 1.8 million or so distinct CDR3 sequences, roughly 43% being singletons. The sequence came from a human donor in good health. Material: blood. This rearrangement joins TRBV10-3 to TRBJ1-1; D might be TRBD1 (5 bases). CDR3 nucleotide sequence: TGTGCCTCCCAAGCAGGGACGAACACTGAAGCTTTCTTT. It yields the protein CASQAGTNTEAFF.